Listed here are 8 T cell receptor beta chains from one sample, sequenced in a study of CD8 T cells in ankylosing spondylitis. MiXCR was run by TCRdb on the 5' RACE reads, yielding one entry per CDR3 protein. This sample has some 350,000 distinct CDR3 sequences, with over 12% found just once. Sequencing input: blood, either unsorted or a sorted T cell fraction (not recorded which). The origin of the receptors is a male donor with ankylosing spondylitis or in good health (not recorded which).

This clonotype has only a few counts. At one of its ends the junction is not consistent with the germline gene, which may arise from a read error. The V gene is TRBV20-1, the J gene TRBJ1-2, with 8 bases identical to TRBD1. There are 12 residues in the CDR3. The V gene's germline CDR1 is DFQATT and CDR2 SNEGSKA (reference sequence). CDR3 in DNA: TGCAGTGCTAGAGTTCCAGACAGGGGAGCTTACTTC. Its protein product is CSARVPDRGAYF.

This CDR3 reads CASSYGGHPGTEAFF. In nucleotides, the CDR3 is TGTGCCAGCAGCTACGGGGGCCACCCGGGGACTGAAGCTTTCTTT. This chain links TRBV5-4 with TRBJ1-1; D possibly corresponds to TRBD1 (6 bases). Trimming pared 3 bases from V and 5 bases from J, leaving 17 bases between. CDR1 and CDR2 (germline): SGHNT, YYREEE (reference sequence). The CDR3 loop spans 15 amino acids.

This clonotype has more than one count but fewer than ten. The chain couples TRBV4-2 to TRBJ2-7; D is possibly TRBD1 (5 bases). The V and J ends lost 0 bases and 12 bases respectively, with 15 bases between them. CDR1 and CDR2 from the germline V gene are LGHNA and YNFKEQ. The CDR3 runs 13 residues. The CDR3 loop is CASSQDRQGSLYF. DNA for the CDR3: TGTGCCAGCAGCCAAGATCGCCAGGGAAGTCTGTACTTC.

Ten or more counts support this clonotype. CDR3 amino acids: CASSQEGVSSYNEQFF. CDR3 nucleotides: TGCGCCAGCAGCCAAGAGGGGGTAAGCTCCTACAATGAGCAGTTCTTC. The chain employs TRBV4-1 and TRBJ2-1; the D call may be TRBD1 or TRBD2 (5 bases each). V was shortened by 0 bases and J by 0 bases, with 9 bases between the two germline ends. This CDR3 comprises 16 residues. The germline V gene encodes CDR1 MGHRA and CDR2 YSYEKL.

The gene calls are TRBV6-1 and TRBJ2-3; TRBD1 agrees at 10 bases. The CDR3 is made up of 15 amino acids. Trimming cost V 6 bases and J 1 base; bases outside gene matches: 4. Germline V gene data show CDR1 as MNHNS and CDR2 as SASEGT. The CDR3: CASSRGTGGTDTQYF. The CDR3 DNA reads as TGTGCCAGCAGCCGCGGGACAGGGGGCACAGATACGCAGTATTTT.

This chain uses TRBV10-3 with TRBJ2-5; D is unresolved. The length of the CDR3 is 14 residues. Per germline, CDR1 ENHRY and CDR2 SYGVKD. Trimming stripped 0 bases from V and 2 bases from J, with 7 bases between. CDR3 coding DNA: TGTGCCATCAGTGAGTCGTACGGGCAAGAGACCCAGTACTTC. It specifies CAISESYGQETQYF.

The chain couples TRBV7-7 to TRBJ2-1; 9 bases match TRBD1. Germline CDR1 SSHAT, CDR2 FNYEAQ (reference sequence). V was clipped by 8 bases and J by 7 bases; unmatched bases: 6. This CDR3 spans 13 amino acids. CDR3 in amino acids: CASGRDRVNEQFF. The CDR3 region has the DNA TGTGCCAGCGGCCGGGACAGGGTTAATGAGCAGTTCTTC.

The chain employs TRBV20-1 and TRBJ1-1; no reliable D call. Germline V CDR1 and CDR2: DFQATT, SNEGSKA (reference sequence). The CDR3 totals 12 residues. V lost 6 bases, J lost 1 base, and 9 bases lay in between. CDR3 amino acids: CSADGENTEAFF. The CDR3 DNA is TGCAGTGCCGACGGGGAGAACACTGAAGCTTTCTTT.